Listed below are T cell receptor beta chains from one sample, sequenced in a study of T cell responses to AZD1222 COVID-19 vaccine. Method: immunoSEQ multiplex PCR; TCRdb's copy keeps in-frame clones and lacks some. The sample records about 100,000 clones, around 90% being singletons. Sequences were derived from peripheral blood, sampled on day 0 of AZD1222 vaccination. The source is an adult in good health. Each CDR3 is given with its conserved first and last residue. The D gene is left open where the match is weak. Rows may omit the clone size; those that give it use once, few, many or a size class.

DNA: TGTGCCAGCAGCTTGGCCCCGACTAGCGGGATGGGGGAGACCCAGTACTTC
CDR3: CASSLAPTSGMGETQYF
J: TRBJ2-5
D: TRBD2
V: TRBV5-4
size: -

DNA: TGTGCCAGCAGCTCAAGACAGGAGACCTACGAGCAGTACTTC
CDR3: CASSSRQETYEQYF
J: TRBJ2-7
D: -
V: TRBV5-4
size: -

DNA: TGTGCCAGCAGCCAAGGCTATTCTAACACCATATATTTT
CDR3: CASSQGYSNTIYF
J: TRBJ1-3
D: -
V: TRBV3-1/TRBV3-2
size: few

DNA: TGTGCCAGCAGCTCCGAGGGACAGTTGAACACCGGGGAGCTGTTTTTT
CDR3: CASSSEGQLNTGELFF
J: TRBJ2-2
D: TRBD1
V: TRBV11-3
size: -

DNA: TGTGCCAGTAGTATAAGGGACAGACGAAATAGCAATCAGCCCCAGCATTTT
CDR3: CASSIRDRRNSNQPQHF
J: TRBJ1-5
D: TRBD1
V: TRBV19
size: -

DNA: TGTGCCACCGCCGAGAGCCTCCAAGAGACCCAGTACTTC
CDR3: CATAESLQETQYF
J: TRBJ2-5
D: -
V: TRBV18
size: once

DNA: TGTGCCAGCAGTCCGACAGACATCTATGGCTACACCTTC
CDR3: CASSPTDIYGYTF
J: TRBJ1-2
D: -
V: TRBV7-9
size: -

DNA: TGTGCCAGCAGTGTCAGCTCTGGAAACACCATATATTTT
CDR3: CASSVSSGNTIYF
J: TRBJ1-3
D: -
V: TRBV28
size: -

DNA: TGTGCCACCCAGGGGCCGGGGCGCTCCTACGAGCAGTACTTC
CDR3: CATQGPGRSYEQYF
J: TRBJ2-7
D: -
V: TRBV2
size: few

DNA: TGCAGCGCCCAGAGGGGGGGAGGGGAGCAGTTCTTC
CDR3: CSAQRGGGEQFF
J: TRBJ2-1
D: -
V: TRBV29-1
size: -

DNA: TGTGCCAGCAGCTTAGCGGAAACAGAGCAGTTCTTC
CDR3: CASSLAETEQFF
J: TRBJ2-1
D: -
V: TRBV11-1
size: -

DNA: TGCAGCGTTGATAAAGGGGGGGCTGTTAGCTATGGCTACACCTTC
CDR3: CSVDKGGAVSYGYTF
J: TRBJ1-2
D: -
V: TRBV29-1
size: -

DNA: TGTGCCAGCAGCTTGTTCCCAATGAACACTGAAGCTTTCTTT
CDR3: CASSLFPMNTEAFF
J: TRBJ1-1
D: -
V: TRBV5-5
size: -

DNA: TGTGCCTGGGACACTAGCTACGGGGAGCTGTTTTTT
CDR3: CAWDTSYGELFF
J: TRBJ2-2
D: -
V: TRBV30
size: -

DNA: TGTGCCAGCAGCTCACTTCCAGGGGGGCCCTACGAGCAGTACTTC
CDR3: CASSSLPGGPYEQYF
J: TRBJ2-7
D: -
V: TRBV2
size: -

DNA: TGTGCCTGGAGTAGGACAGGGGAGACTGAAGCTTTCTTT
CDR3: CAWSRTGETEAFF
J: TRBJ1-1
D: TRBD1
V: TRBV30
size: -

DNA: TGTGCCAGCTCACCAGGGACTAGCCCCTACAATGAGCAGTTCTTC
CDR3: CASSPGTSPYNEQFF
J: TRBJ2-1
D: TRBD2
V: TRBV18
size: -

DNA: TGTGTCAGAAGCTTAGGTACAGGTTTTAATTCACCCCTCCACTTT
CDR3: CVRSLGTGFNSPLHF
J: TRBJ1-6
D: -
V: TRBV7-5
size: -

DNA: TGTGCCAGTAGTATAAGTCCAGGGATGGACACTGAAGCTTTCTTT
CDR3: CASSISPGMDTEAFF
J: TRBJ1-1
D: -
V: TRBV19
size: -

DNA: TGTGCCAGCAGTGAAGAGACGGCCAATCAGCCCCAGCATTTT
CDR3: CASSEETANQPQHF
J: TRBJ1-5
D: -
V: TRBV2
size: -

DNA: TGCGCCAGCAGCGAGACAGGCCCCGAAGAGACCCAGTACTTC
CDR3: CASSETGPEETQYF
J: TRBJ2-5
D: -
V: TRBV5-1
size: -

DNA: TGTGCCAGCAGTCCCGGACTAGCGGGAGCCTCTTGGTACGAGCAGTACTTC
CDR3: CASSPGLAGASWYEQYF
J: TRBJ2-7
D: TRBD2
V: TRBV6-2/TRBV6-3
size: -

DNA: TGCGCCAGCAGCCATGGAGTGGCTAGCGACAATGAGCAGTTCTTC
CDR3: CASSHGVASDNEQFF
J: TRBJ2-1
D: -
V: TRBV4-1
size: once

DNA: TGTGCCAGCACCCCGAAGGGTGCGTACGGGGAGCTGTTTTTT
CDR3: CASTPKGAYGELFF
J: TRBJ2-2
D: -
V: TRBV7-8
size: -

DNA: TGTGCCAGCGTCCCCACGGGACGGGATAATGAGCAGTTCTTC
CDR3: CASVPTGRDNEQFF
J: TRBJ2-1
D: -
V: TRBV2
size: -

DNA: TGTGCCAGCAGCGTTCAGGGGTGGCCCGGGGAGCTGTTTTTT
CDR3: CASSVQGWPGELFF
J: TRBJ2-2
D: -
V: TRBV9
size: -

DNA: TGCGCCAGCAGTCAGTCCGGGACATGGGATCAGCCCCAGCATTTT
CDR3: CASSQSGTWDQPQHF
J: TRBJ1-5
D: -
V: TRBV23-1
size: -

DNA: TGTGCCAGCAGCCCAACGGGACAGGGCCACTATGGCTACACCTTC
CDR3: CASSPTGQGHYGYTF
J: TRBJ1-2
D: TRBD1
V: TRBV7-3
size: -

DNA: TGCAGCGTTGAGCAAGGGCCGGGTCAGCCCCAGCATTTT
CDR3: CSVEQGPGQPQHF
J: TRBJ1-5
D: -
V: TRBV29-1
size: -

DNA: TGTGCCAGTAGTTACCCGGGGGCAGATACGCAGTATTTT
CDR3: CASSYPGADTQYF
J: TRBJ2-3
D: -
V: TRBV19
size: -

DNA: TGTGCCAGCAGTGAAGACGTCCGCTCCGGGGAGCTGTTTTTT
CDR3: CASSEDVRSGELFF
J: TRBJ2-2
D: -
V: TRBV2
size: -

DNA: TGCGCCAGCACCGGACAGGGGGCAGGAACCGGGGAGCTGTTTTTT
CDR3: CASTGQGAGTGELFF
J: TRBJ2-2
D: TRBD1
V: TRBV5-1
size: -

DNA: TGTGCCAGTAGCCTGACAGGGGGCAATGAAAAACTGTTTTTT
CDR3: CASSLTGGNEKLFF
J: TRBJ1-4
D: TRBD1
V: TRBV19
size: -

DNA: TGCGCCAGCAGCTTGGGCCGAGGGGATTACGAGCAGTACTTC
CDR3: CASSLGRGDYEQYF
J: TRBJ2-7
D: -
V: TRBV5-1
size: -